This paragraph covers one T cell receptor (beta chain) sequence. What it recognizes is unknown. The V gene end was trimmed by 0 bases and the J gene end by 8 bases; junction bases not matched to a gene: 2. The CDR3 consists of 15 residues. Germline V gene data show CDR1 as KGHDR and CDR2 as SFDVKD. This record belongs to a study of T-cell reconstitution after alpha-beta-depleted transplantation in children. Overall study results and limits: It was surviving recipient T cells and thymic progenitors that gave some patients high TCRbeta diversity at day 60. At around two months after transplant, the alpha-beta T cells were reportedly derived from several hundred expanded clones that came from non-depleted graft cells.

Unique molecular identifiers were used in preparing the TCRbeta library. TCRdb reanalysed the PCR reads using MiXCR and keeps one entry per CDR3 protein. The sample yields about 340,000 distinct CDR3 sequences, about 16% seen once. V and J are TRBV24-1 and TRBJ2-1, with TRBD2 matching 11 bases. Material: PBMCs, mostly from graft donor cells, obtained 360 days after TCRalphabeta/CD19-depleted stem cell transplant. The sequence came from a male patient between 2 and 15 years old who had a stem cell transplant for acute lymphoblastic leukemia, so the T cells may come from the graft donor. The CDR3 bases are TGTGCCACCAGTGATTTGGGACTAGCGGGCTATGAGCAGTTCTTC. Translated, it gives CATSDLGLAGYEQFF.